The 19 T cell receptor beta chains presented below share a single source sample, sequenced in a study of blood T cell repertoires in COVID-19. Generated by immunoSEQ multiplex PCR, the TCRdb table keeps only in-frame clones and is missing some. The data contain roughly 230,000 clones, 85% of them singletons. Input material: PBMCs or T cells enriched from blood (not recorded which). All receptors come from a woman aged 45-65 years who had been exposed to COVID-19.

This clone was picked up one time. The chain links TRBV18 to TRBJ2-3; 11 bases match TRBD2. Germline CDR1 is KGHSH and CDR2 is LQKENI. The J segment lost 2 bases and the V segment lost 3 bases, leaving 4 bases of the junction unmatched. The CDR3 sequence is 16 residues long. CDR3 region: CASSPGTSGFTDTQYF. CDR3 nucleotides: TGTGCCAGCTCACCCGGGACTAGCGGTTTCACAGATACGCAGTATTTT.

The CDR3 loop reads CASSPGTGGGYGYTF. The CDR3 DNA reads TGCGCCAGCAGCCCCGGGACGGGGGGAGGTTATGGCTACACCTTC. The chain combines TRBV4-3 with TRBJ1-2; TRBD1 might be the D (5 bases). Trimming removed 4 bases at V and 5 bases at J, with 17 bases between. Germline loops: CDR1 LGHNA, CDR2 YSLEER. The CDR3 is 15 residues long.

V usage is TRBV19 and J usage is TRBJ1-2; perhaps TRBD1 as D (5 bases). This CDR3 has 13 amino acids. Germline assignment: CDR1 LNHDA and CDR2 SQIVND (reference sequence). Trimming took 5 bases from V and 4 from J, leaving 11 bases between them. The CDR3 region has the DNA TGTGCCAGTAGTCAAAGACAGCTCTATGGCTACACCTTC. Amino acids: CASSQRQLYGYTF.

The genes are TRBV19 and TRBJ1-5; D uncertain. Deletions cut 3 bases from V and 7 bases from J, with 10 bases between. Germline-derived CDR1 and CDR2 are LNHDA and SQIVND (reference sequence). The CDR3 sequence is 13 residues long. This CDR3 is CASSIRGYQPQHF. The CDR3 region has the DNA TGTGCCAGTAGTATTAGAGGGTACCAGCCCCAGCATTTT.

The V and J genes are TRBV6-2 or TRBV6-3 and TRBJ1-4; 10 positions agree with TRBD1. V trimming: 0 bases; J trimming: 10 bases; junction bases outside the gene matches: 8. In germline, CDR1 is MNHEY, CDR2 SVGEGT. This CDR3 contains 16 residues. CDR3 protein: CASSYSTGQGLGKLFF. The CDR3 DNA is TGTGCCAGCAGTTACTCGACGGGACAGGGGCTAGGAAAACTGTTTTTT.

The genes are TRBV11-2 and TRBJ1-1; no reliable D call. V was shortened by 0 bases and J by 1 base, with 3 bases between the two germline ends. Germline CDR1 is SGHAT and CDR2 is FQNNGV. CDR3 size: 13 residues. CDR3 amino acids: CASSLERNTEAFF. Here the CDR3 DNA reads TGTGCCAGCAGCTTAGAGAGGAACACTGAAGCTTTCTTT.

V and J are TRBV3-1 (or the pseudogene TRBV3-2) and TRBJ1-6, with D maybe TRBD1 (6 bases). The CDR3 runs to 15 residues. V dropped 7 bases and J dropped 1 base, with 11 bases sitting between them. Per germline, CDR1 LGHDT and CDR2 YNNKEL (reference sequence). The CDR3 coding sequence is TGTGCCAGCACAAAACAGGGATCCTATAATTCACCCCTCCACTTT. This encodes CASTKQGSYNSPLHF.

The chain couples TRBV7-2 to TRBJ1-4, with 8 nucleotides matching TRBD1. Germline CDR1 reads SGHTA; CDR2 reads FQGNSA. Trimming at V came to 1 base and at J to 5 bases, leaving 3 bases not matched to a gene. The CDR3 sequence is 15 residues long. DNA of the CDR3: TGTGCCAGCAGCTTAGTGGACAGGGTGAATGAAAAACTGTTTTTT. Protein sequence: CASSLVDRVNEKLFF.

The J gene is TRBJ2-7, the V gene TRBV7-2, with 9 bases matching TRBD1. Germline CDR1 and CDR2: SGHTA and FQGNSA. Trimming cost V 1 base and J 1 base; bases outside gene matches: 8. The CDR3 consists of 17 residues. The CDR3 coding sequence is TGTGCCAGCAGCTTAGAACAGGGGGCCACTTTATCCTACGAGCAGTACTTC. Amino acid sequence: CASSLEQGATLSYEQYF.

In its sample, this clone was seen a few times. The chain uses TRBV27 and TRBJ2-1, with D perhaps TRBD2 (7 bases). CDR3 length: 15 amino acids. Germline loops: CDR1 MNHEY, CDR2 SMNVEV (reference sequence). The ends were cut back, 5 bases at V and 10 bases at J, with 21 bases in the middle. CDR3 sequence reads: CASSPGGGLADEQFF. As DNA, the CDR3 is TGTGCCAGCAGTCCGGGGGGCGGTCTAGCAGACGAGCAGTTCTTC.

The chain combines TRBV6-2 or TRBV6-3 with TRBJ2-7; tentatively, D is TRBD1 (6 bases). Germline-derived CDR1 and CDR2 are MNHEY and SVGEGT. Trimming removed 4 bases at V and 2 bases at J, with 21 bases between. This CDR3 comprises 17 residues. The CDR3 nucleotides read TGTGCCAGCAGTTCGAAAGCCGGGACAACAGCTACCTACGAGCAGTACTTC. This gives the protein CASSSKAGTTATYEQYF.

CDR3 nucleotide sequence: TGTGCCGTGAGGGACAGGGCGGATTCACCCCTCCACTTT. Encoded protein: CAVRDRADSPLHF. This rearrangement joins TRBV10-3 to TRBJ1-6; the match to TRBD1 covers 9 bases. The ends lost 11 bases at V and 8 bases at J; junction bases unmatched: 7. Germline values: CDR1 ENHRY, CDR2 SYGVKD. The CDR3 is 13 residues long.

The rearrangement uses TRBV6-5 and TRBJ1-2; 10 nucleotides agree with TRBD1. The trim removed 6 bases at V and 3 bases at J, leaving 7 bases unmatched. Germline V gives CDR1 MNHEY, CDR2 SVGAGI. The CDR3 runs to 15 residues. For the CDR3, the DNA is TGTGCCAGCAGGAGGGGACAGGGGCCTGACTATGGCTACACCTTC. Its protein is CASRRGQGPDYGYTF.

The chain links TRBV5-5 to TRBJ1-2; the D is unclear. V lost 0 bases to trimming and J lost 0 bases, with 9 bases between them. This CDR3 is built from 15 residues. Germline V CDR1 and CDR2: SGHKS, YYEKEE (reference sequence). CDR3 sequence (DNA): TGTGCCAGCAGCTTGGCCGGTTCCTCTAACTATGGCTACACCTTC. Protein: CASSLAGSSNYGYTF.

V usage is TRBV5-1 and J usage is TRBJ1-4, with 11 bases fitting TRBD1. CDR3 length equals 15 residues. Germline assignment: CDR1 SGHRS and CDR2 YFSETQ. The V and J ends lost 4 bases and 8 bases, in that order; junction bases with no gene match: 7. The CDR3 DNA reads as TGCGCCAGCAGCGAAGGGACAGGGGGAAGAGAAAAACTGTTTTTT. Its protein product is CASSEGTGGREKLFF.

This clone was seen a single time. The chain recombines TRBV5-6 with TRBJ1-2; D remains ambiguous. This CDR3 comprises 14 residues. V was cut by 5 bases and J by 1 base, with 12 bases left in between. Germline V gives CDR1 SGHDT, CDR2 YYEEEE. The CDR3 here is CASRRGQLNYGYTF. The DNA of the CDR3 is TGTGCCAGCAGGAGAGGGCAGCTTAACTATGGCTACACCTTC. Together with reference TRBV5-6 and TRBJ1-2, the CDR3 gives the full variable domain: DAGVTQSPTHLIKTRGQQVTLRCSPKSGHDTVSWYQQALGQGPQFIFQYYEEEERQRGNFPDRFSGHQFPNYSSELNVNALLLGDSALYLCASRRGQLNYGYTFGSGTRLTVV.

The V gene is TRBV6-2 or TRBV6-3, the J gene TRBJ2-1, with TRBD2 matching 9 bases. The CDR3 loop spans 15 amino acids. Germline trimming cut 6 bases from V and 7 bases from J; bases unmatched to any gene: 10. The germline V gene has CDR1 MNHEY and CDR2 SVGEGT. This CDR3 reads CASSSPSGAKNEQFF. DNA of the CDR3: TGTGCCAGCAGCTCTCCTAGCGGGGCGAAGAATGAGCAGTTCTTC.

The chain is built from TRBV28 and TRBJ1-1, with TRBD1 identical over 7 bases. The CDR3 sequence is 15 residues long. Per germline, CDR1 MDHEN and CDR2 SYDVKM. Trimming took 6 bases from V and 3 from J; bases not matched to a gene: 10. Here the CDR3 reads CASSPRTGAYTEAFF. In nucleotides, the CDR3 is TGTGCCAGCAGCCCCCGAACAGGGGCGTACACTGAAGCTTTCTTT.

This chain uses TRBV15 with TRBJ2-1; D is undetermined. The CDR3 contains 14 residues. The germline V gene has CDR1 LNHNV and CDR2 YYDKDF (reference sequence). Trimming pared 0 bases from V and 4 bases from J, leaving 7 bases between. The CDR3 sequence: CATSREEQYNEQFF. The DNA of the CDR3 is TGTGCCACCAGCAGAGAGGAACAGTACAATGAGCAGTTCTTC.